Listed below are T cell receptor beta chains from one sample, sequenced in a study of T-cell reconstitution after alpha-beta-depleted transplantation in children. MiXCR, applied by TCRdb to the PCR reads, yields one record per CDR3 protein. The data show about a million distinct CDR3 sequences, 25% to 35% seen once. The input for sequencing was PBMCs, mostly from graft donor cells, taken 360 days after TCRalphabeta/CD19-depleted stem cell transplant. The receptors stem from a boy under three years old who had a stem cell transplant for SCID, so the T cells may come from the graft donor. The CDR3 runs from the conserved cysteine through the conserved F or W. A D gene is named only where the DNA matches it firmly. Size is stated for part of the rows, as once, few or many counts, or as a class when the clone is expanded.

CDR3: CASSAPRGDTDTQYF
DNA: TGTGCCAGCAGTGCTCCCAGGGGGGACACAGATACGCAGTATTTT
D: NA
V: TRBV2
J: TRBJ2-3
size: few

CDR3: CASSYTSSVAYNEQFF
DNA: TGTGCCAGCAGCTACACCTCTAGCGTCGCCTACAATGAGCAGTTCTTC
D: NA
V: TRBV7-2
J: TRBJ2-1
size: NA

CDR3: CCARVGLWTSGSYNEQFF
DNA: TGCTGTGCTAGAGTGGGACTATGGACTAGCGGGTCCTACAATGAGCAGTTCTTC
D: TRBD2
V: TRBV20-1
J: TRBJ2-1
size: NA

CDR3: CATSRDGYGETQYF
DNA: TGTGCCACCAGCAGAGATGGCTATGGCGAGACCCAGTACTTC
D: NA
V: TRBV15
J: TRBJ2-5
size: few

CDR3: CSGLAGGNQETQYF
DNA: TGCAGCGGGCTAGCGGGGGGGAACCAAGAGACCCAGTACTTC
D: TRBD2
V: TRBV29-1
J: TRBJ2-5
size: NA

CDR3: CASSLSEGQKQYF
DNA: TGTGCCAGCAGTTTATCGGAGGGACAAAAACAGTACTTC
D: NA
V: TRBV12-3/TRBV12-4
J: TRBJ2-7
size: few

CDR3: CASSQDFPGANVLTF
DNA: TGCGCCAGCAGCCAAGATTTCCCAGGGGCCAACGTCCTGACTTTC
D: NA
V: TRBV4-3
J: TRBJ2-6
size: NA

CDR3: CASSQLPGTGDTGELFF
DNA: TGTGCCAGCAGTCAACTCCCCGGGACGGGGGACACCGGGGAGCTGTTTTTT
D: NA
V: TRBV27
J: TRBJ2-2
size: NA

CDR3: CASSWRATDQPQHF
DNA: TGTGCCAGCAGTTGGAGGGCCACGGATCAGCCCCAGCATTTT
D: NA
V: TRBV27
J: TRBJ1-5
size: NA

CDR3: CASSPQTEGSGYTF
DNA: TGTGCCAGCTCACCTCAGACGGAGGGGAGTGGCTACACCTTC
D: NA
V: TRBV18
J: TRBJ1-2
size: NA

CDR3: CASSQERTGGSQETQYF
DNA: TGTGCCAGCAGCCAAGAGAGAACAGGGGGAAGCCAAGAGACCCAGTACTTC
D: TRBD1
V: TRBV3-1
J: TRBJ2-5
size: NA

CDR3: CASSAPMAGYNEQFF
DNA: TGTGCCAGCAGCGCTCCGATGGCGGGATACAATGAGCAGTTCTTC
D: NA
V: TRBV5-6
J: TRBJ2-1
size: few

CDR3: CASSQVTNTQYF
DNA: TGCGCCAGCAGCCAAGTCACGAATACGCAGTATTTT
D: NA
V: TRBV4-1
J: TRBJ2-3
size: NA

CDR3: CASSPHGTGGVYGYTF
DNA: TGTGCCAGCAGCCCCCACGGGACAGGGGGAGTCTATGGCTACACCTTC
D: TRBD1
V: TRBV9
J: TRBJ1-2
size: NA

CDR3: CASSPQGLGETQYF
DNA: TGTGCCAGCTCACCACAGGGACTAGGCGAGACCCAGTACTTC
D: TRBD2
V: TRBV18
J: TRBJ2-5
size: many

CDR3: CASSPLGPGASTDTQYF
DNA: TGTGCCAGCAGCCCCCTGGGGCCGGGGGCGAGCACAGATACGCAGTATTTT
D: NA
V: TRBV4-2
J: TRBJ2-3
size: NA

CDR3: CASSPTPRPFYEQYF
DNA: TGCGCCAGCAGCCCCACTCCCAGACCCTTCTACGAGCAGTACTTC
D: NA
V: TRBV4-1
J: TRBJ2-7
size: NA

CDR3: CASSQPFGPYRNNEQFF
DNA: TGTGCCAGCAGCCAGCCCTTCGGTCCGTACAGAAACAATGAGCAGTTCTTC
D: NA
V: TRBV5-6
J: TRBJ2-1
size: many

CDR3: CASSVGSGGPYEQYF
DNA: TGTGCCAGCAGCGTAGGGTCAGGGGGCCCATACGAGCAGTACTTC
D: TRBD1
V: TRBV9
J: TRBJ2-7
size: NA

CDR3: CASRQAGASYNEQFF
DNA: TGTGCCAGCAGGCAAGCGGGGGCCTCCTACAATGAGCAGTTCTTC
D: TRBD2
V: TRBV3-1
J: TRBJ2-1
size: few

CDR3: CASSQKTSGASQTQYF
DNA: TGTGCCAGCAGCCAGAAAACTAGCGGGGCCTCCCAGACCCAGTACTTC
D: TRBD2
V: TRBV3-1
J: TRBJ2-5
size: once

CDR3: CASSQVWRGNTGELFF
DNA: TGCGCCAGCAGCCAAGTGTGGAGGGGGAACACCGGGGAGCTGTTTTTT
D: NA
V: TRBV4-1
J: TRBJ2-2
size: NA

CDR3: CASTTVGGVYSYGYTF
DNA: TGTGCCAGCACCACCGTAGGAGGGGTCTACAGCTATGGCTACACCTTC
D: NA
V: TRBV28
J: TRBJ1-2
size: NA

CDR3: CASSLVSTSGADTQYF
DNA: TGCGCCAGCAGCTTGGTCTCGACTAGCGGGGCAGATACGCAGTATTTT
D: TRBD2
V: TRBV5-1
J: TRBJ2-3
size: few

CDR3: CATSRDNGNQPQHF
DNA: TGTGCCACCAGCAGAGATAATGGGAATCAGCCCCAGCATTTT
D: NA
V: TRBV15
J: TRBJ1-5
size: few

CDR3: CAISPPTGRGEQYF
DNA: TGTGCCATCAGCCCCCCGACAGGGCGGGGAGAGCAGTACTTC
D: NA
V: TRBV10-3
J: TRBJ2-7
size: NA

CDR3: CASSLRYHSSNEQFF
DNA: TGTGCCAGCAGCTTAAGATATCACTCGTCCAATGAGCAGTTCTTC
D: NA
V: TRBV7-2
J: TRBJ2-1
size: few

CDR3: CASSPLDSTDTQYF
DNA: TGTGCCAGCAGTCCCCTAGACAGCACAGATACGCAGTATTTT
D: NA
V: TRBV12-3/TRBV12-4
J: TRBJ2-3
size: once

CDR3: CASSYDLARDDPNTGELFF
DNA: TGTGCCAGCAGTTACGACCTAGCTCGTGATGACCCGAACACCGGGGAGCTGTTTTTT
D: NA
V: TRBV6-2/TRBV6-3
J: TRBJ2-2
size: NA

CDR3: CASSNTGNYYEQYF
DNA: TGTGCCAGCAGCAACACAGGGAACTACTACGAGCAGTACTTC
D: NA
V: TRBV6-2/TRBV6-3
J: TRBJ2-7
size: NA

CDR3: CSARKQGGFKGYTF
DNA: TGCAGTGCTAGAAAACAGGGGGGGTTTAAGGGCTACACCTTC
D: TRBD1
V: TRBV20-1
J: TRBJ1-2
size: NA

CDR3: CASSQGGTSGGGSSYNEQFF
DNA: TGTGCCAGCAGCCAAGGAGGGACTAGCGGGGGTGGGAGCTCCTACAATGAGCAGTTCTTC
D: TRBD2
V: TRBV4-2
J: TRBJ2-1
size: few